Presented here are 8 T cell receptor beta chains from one specimen sequenced in a study of blood T cell repertoires in COVID-19. TCRdb's copy holds only in-frame clones and misses some; the assay was immunoSEQ multiplex PCR. The table shows approximately 150,000 clones, with about nine tenths occurring only once. Sequenced input: peripheral blood. Receptors were obtained from a human donor in a cohort sampled during active COVID-19.

Of note for this clone: This sample also contains other DNA sequences that code for the same CDR3. The chain joins TRBV6-5 to TRBJ1-2; TRBD1 aligns across 12 bases. The CDR3 contains 15 residues. The trim removed 5 bases at V and 6 bases at J, leaving 7 bases unmatched. Germline V CDR1 and CDR2: MNHEY, SVGAGI. For the CDR3, the DNA is TGTGCCAGCAGTAACCGGGACAGGGGGCCCCATGGCTACACCTTC. Protein sequence: CASSNRDRGPHGYTF.

The chain carries TRBV6-4 and TRBJ1-4; no definite D call. Germline CDR1 is MRHNA and CDR2 is SNTAGT. V lost 0 bases and J 4 bases, leaving 3 bases between the germline ends. The CDR3 runs 13 residues. The CDR3 region has the DNA TGTGCCAGCAGTGACTCGCGTAATGAAAAACTGTTTTTT. This gives the protein CASSDSRNEKLFF.

The chain is built from TRBV7-2 and TRBJ2-1, with 10 positions matching TRBD2. The CDR3 spans 18 residues. Germline trimming cut 1 base from V and 1 base from J; bases unmatched to any gene: 7. CDR1 and CDR2 (germline): SGHTA, FQGNSA. The chain's CDR3 is CASSLVSQRGGSYNEQFF. The CDR3 DNA is TGTGCCAGCAGCTTAGTCTCTCAGCGGGGGGGATCCTACAATGAGCAGTTCTTC.

The chain couples TRBV5-4 to TRBJ2-7; 10 bases fit TRBD2. This CDR3 is 15 amino acids long. The V gene's germline CDR1 is SGHNT and CDR2 YYREEE (reference sequence). With V trimmed by 5 bases and J by 1 base, 6 bases remained unmatched. DNA for the CDR3: TGTGCCAGCAGTCCCGAAGCGGGGGGGTCCTACGAGCAGTACTTC. Its translation is CASSPEAGGSYEQYF.

J is TRBJ1-5 and V is TRBV5-6; 9 positions match TRBD1. V shed 4 bases, J shed 5 bases, and the junction held 7 bases outside the gene matches. Per the germline V gene, CDR1 is SGHDT and CDR2 is YYEEEE. CDR3 length equals 15 residues. The CDR3, as DNA: TGTGCCAGCAGCCGGATGACAGGGGGAGATCAGCCCCAGCATTTT. Translation: CASSRMTGGDQPQHF. Full variable domain (outside the CDR3, taken from reference TRBV5-6 and TRBJ1-5): DAGVTQSPTHLIKTRGQQVTLRCSPKSGHDTVSWYQQALGQGPQFIFQYYEEEERQRGNFPDRFSGHQFPNYSSELNVNALLLGDSALYLCASSRMTGGDQPQHFGDGTRLSIL.

The CDR3 sequence is CAWSTGVNQPQHF. The DNA for the CDR3 is TGTGCCTGGAGCACAGGTGTCAATCAGCCCCAGCATTTT. This sequence joins TRBV30 and TRBJ1-5; D is possibly TRBD1 (5 bases). Germline-derived CDR1 and CDR2 are GTSNPN and SVGIG (reference sequence). Trimming removed 3 bases at V and 3 bases at J, with 9 bases between. This CDR3 has 13 residues.

The rearrangement links TRBV10-2 to TRBJ1-3; tentatively, D is TRBD1 (6 bases). Trimming removed 3 bases from V and 2 bases from J, with 8 bases in between. The germline CDR1 and CDR2 sequences are WSHSY and SAAADI. CDR3 length: 14 residues. The CDR3 nucleotides read TGCGCCAGCAGTGATTCAGGGGCTGGAAACACCATATATTTT. Its protein is CASSDSGAGNTIYF.

The rearrangement joins TRBV7-2 to TRBJ1-1; D is perhaps TRBD1 (6 bases). The CDR3 runs 15 residues. The V gene lost 1 base and the J gene lost 4 bases, with 13 bases spanning the gap. The germline V gene encodes CDR1 SGHTA and CDR2 FQGNSA. The CDR3 DNA reads TGTGCCAGCAGCTTAGTGGGCAGGGGAAGCACTGAAGCTTTCTTT. It specifies CASSLVGRGSTEAFF.